The 26 T cell receptor beta chains reported below all come from one sample, sequenced in a study of T-cell reconstitution after alpha-beta-depleted transplantation in children. For TCRbeta, the library was prepared with unique molecular identifiers. Via MiXCR, TCRdb re-called the PCR reads, giving one row per CDR3 protein. The data hold roughly 500,000 distinct CDR3 sequences, with around a third observed a single time. The sample in question was PBMCs from the stem cell graft donor, obtained from the stem cell graft. The receptors derive from a human donor who donated a stem cell graft to a child with aplastic anemia.

The chain employs TRBV15 and TRBJ2-5, with D perhaps matching TRBD2 (6 bases). The CDR3 is made up of 16 amino acids. Germline assignment: CDR1 LNHNV and CDR2 YYDKDF (reference sequence). Trimming removed 0 bases from V and 5 bases from J, with 16 bases in between. Written as DNA, the CDR3 is TGTGCCACCAGCAGAGATCGACGGGGGTTAGGGGAGACCCAGTACTTC. It is translated as CATSRDRRGLGETQYF.

The CDR3 here is CASSLAGFGTDTQYF. For the CDR3, the DNA is TGTGCCAGCAGCCTAGCGGGATTTGGCACAGATACGCAGTATTTT. The chain links TRBV28 to TRBJ2-3; 9 bases align to TRBD2. The V and J ends lost 6 bases and 1 base, in that order; junction bases with no gene match: 5. Germline V lookup: CDR1 MDHEN, CDR2 SYDVKM. The CDR3 has 15 amino acids.

There are a few counts of this clonotype. This chain links TRBV18 with TRBJ1-1; no clear D. Looked up from germline, CDR1 is KGHSH and CDR2 is LQKENI. V lost 2 bases to trimming and J lost 1 base, with 11 bases between them. The CDR3 sequence is 15 residues long. In DNA form, the CDR3 reads TGTGCCAGCTCACCATTGCCCAGGACGAACACTGAAGCTTTCTTT. Amino acid sequence: CASSPLPRTNTEAFF. The full variable domain, with the rest looked up from reference TRBV18 and TRBJ1-1, is NAGVMQNPRHLVRRRGQEARLRCSPMKGHSHVYWYRQLPEEGLKFMVYLQKENIIDESGMPKERFSAEFPKEGPSILRIQQVVRGDSAAYFCASSPLPRTNTEAFFGQGTRLTVV.

The chain recombines TRBV16 with TRBJ1-2; D not certain. Trimming took off 0 bases at V and 8 bases at J, with 7 bases between the two ends. The CDR3 runs to 12 residues. The germline V gene encodes CDR1 KGHSY and CDR2 FQNENV. This chain's CDR3 is CASSQSGRGYTF. Written as DNA, the CDR3 is TGTGCCAGCAGCCAATCGGGGAGAGGCTACACCTTC. The full variable domain, with the rest looked up from reference TRBV16 and TRBJ1-2, is GEEVAQTPKHLVRGEGQKAKLYCAPIKGHSYVFWYQQVLKNEFKFLISFQNENVFDETGMPKERFSAKCLPNSPCSLEIQATKLEDSAVYFCASSQSGRGYTFGSGTRLTVV.

This clonotype has just a few counts. The chain is built from TRBV20-1 and TRBJ2-7; D might be TRBD1 or TRBD2, each matching 5 bases. Trimming cost V 1 base and J 6 bases, with 13 bases left between them. CDR1 is DFQATT, CDR2 SNEGSKA, per germline (reference sequence). This CDR3 is built from 13 residues. The CDR3 loop is CSARGRSGSEQYV. CDR3 nucleotide sequence: TGCAGTGCTAGAGGTCGTTCAGGGAGCGAGCAGTACGTC.

The chain combines TRBV30 with TRBJ1-3; D uncertain. The CDR3 runs 17 residues. V lost 0 bases, J lost 3 bases, and 18 bases lay in between. The germline gives CDR1 GTSNPN, CDR2 SVGIG (reference sequence). The chain's CDR3 is CAWSVLKALSFGNTIYF. CDR3 DNA sequence: TGTGCCTGGAGTGTACTAAAGGCTCTGAGCTTTGGAAACACCATATATTTT.

This clonotype was seen more than once but under ten times. The gene calls are TRBV6-2 or TRBV6-3 and TRBJ1-5; no reliable D call. CDR1 is MNHEY, CDR2 SVGEGT, per germline. Trimming removed 8 bases at V and 5 bases at J, with 10 bases between. The CDR3 contains 12 residues. CDR3 DNA: TGTGCCAGCTCTGCATGGGATCAGCCCCAGCATTTT. It translates to CASSAWDQPQHF.

The chain carries TRBV10-3 and TRBJ2-7; the D is unclear. Germline V lookup: CDR1 ENHRY, CDR2 SYGVKD. V was shortened by 4 bases and J by 3 bases, with 13 bases between the two germline ends. The CDR3 runs 14 residues. The CDR3 nucleotides are TGTGCCATCAGTGTGGAGACACAAAGCTACGAGCAGTACTTC. Its translation is CAISVETQSYEQYF.

The J gene is TRBJ1-6, the V gene TRBV25-1, with D perhaps TRBD1 (5 bases). The CDR3 covers 14 residues. The germline V gene has CDR1 MGHDK and CDR2 SYGVNS. The V gene lost 3 bases and the J gene lost 9 bases, with 12 bases spanning the gap. The CDR3 coding sequence is TGTGCCAGCAGTGATCAACTTGGGACTTCACCCCTCCACTTT. It encodes CASSDQLGTSPLHF.

This clonotype appeared many times. This rearrangement joins TRBV7-2 to TRBJ1-2, with a weak D call TRBD1 (6 bases). There are 15 residues in the CDR3. Between the trimmed V and J ends, which lost 0 bases and 7 bases, there was a span of 15 bases. CDR1 and CDR2 (germline): SGHTA, FQGNSA. CDR3 region: CASSLAPRQAGGYTF. The DNA of the CDR3 is TGTGCCAGCAGCTTAGCACCACGACAGGCGGGTGGCTACACCTTC.

The rearrangement links TRBV20-1 to TRBJ2-1, with TRBD2 matching 13 bases. With V trimmed by 5 bases and J by 6 bases, 7 bases remained unmatched. The germline V gene has CDR1 DFQATT and CDR2 SNEGSKA (reference sequence). The CDR3 extends over 15 amino acids. CDR3 region: CSAGGLAGDINEQFF. The DNA for the CDR3 is TGCAGTGCTGGCGGACTAGCGGGGGATATCAATGAGCAGTTCTTC.

The gene calls are TRBV12-3 or TRBV12-4 and TRBJ2-1, with D perhaps matching TRBD2 (7 bases). V was clipped by 4 bases and J by 5 bases, with 18 bases between them. There are 16 residues in the CDR3. This CDR3 is CASSSTGGGTHNEQFF. CDR3 nucleotides: TGTGCCAGCAGTTCGACGGGGGGCGGGACCCACAATGAGCAGTTCTTC.

The genes are TRBV7-2 and TRBJ2-1, with TRBD2 identical over 12 bases. Germline lookup yields CDR1 SGHTA and CDR2 FQGNSA. After removal of 5 bases from V and 4 bases from J, the junction contained 6 bases not matched to a gene. This CDR3 is 16 amino acids long. CDR3 residues: CASSAPLAGGYNEQFF. The CDR3 nucleotides are TGTGCCAGCAGCGCTCCACTAGCGGGAGGTTACAATGAGCAGTTCTTC.

This chain links TRBV3-1 with TRBJ1-1; D gene ambiguous. This CDR3 comprises 15 residues. Germline V gives CDR1 LGHDT, CDR2 YNNKEL (reference sequence). V dropped 2 bases and J dropped 4 bases, with 14 bases sitting between them. The CDR3 DNA reads TGTGCCAGCAGCCAACGAGGACCGAGGAGCACTGAAGCTTTCTTT. Translated: CASSQRGPRSTEAFF.

In its sample, this clonotype was seen a few times. The V call is TRBV29-1, the J call TRBJ1-2; D is undetermined. V dropped 0 bases and J dropped 2 bases, with 7 bases sitting between them. Germline V gene sequence: CDR1 SQVTM, CDR2 ANQGSEA. The CDR3 consists of 13 residues. The CDR3 here is CSVEEFLNYGYTF. The CDR3 coding sequence is TGCAGCGTTGAAGAGTTTTTAAACTATGGCTACACCTTC.

The chain employs TRBV27 and TRBJ1-1; no firm D call. Germline values: CDR1 MNHEY, CDR2 SMNVEV (reference sequence). This CDR3 comprises 13 residues. Trimming cost V 0 bases and J 4 bases, with 6 bases left between them. CDR3 DNA: TGTGCCAGCAGTTTATCGGAAAGCACTGAAGCTTTCTTT. Its protein is CASSLSESTEAFF.

This clonotype appeared a few times. This sequence joins TRBV9 and TRBJ2-1; 10 bases align to TRBD1. With V trimmed by 3 bases and J by 7 bases, 4 bases remained unmatched. The germline V gene encodes CDR1 SGDLS and CDR2 YYNGEE. CDR3 length: 14 amino acids. This chain's CDR3 is CASSERGQGNEQFF. For the CDR3, the DNA is TGTGCCAGCAGCGAGAGGGGACAGGGGAATGAGCAGTTCTTC.

This clonotype was counted a few times. V usage is TRBV12-3 or TRBV12-4 and J usage is TRBJ2-7; 11 bases map to TRBD2. The V segment lost 4 bases and the J segment 3 bases; nucleotides outside the gene matches: 8. The CDR3 runs 16 residues. CDR3 DNA sequence: TGTGCCAGCAGTTCGCCCACTAGCGGGAGAGTCTACGAGCAGTACTTC. Translation: CASSSPTSGRVYEQYF.

This clonotype was seen ten or more times. The V and J genes are TRBV5-1 and TRBJ1-1; D unclear. V was pared by 0 bases and J by 4 bases, with 10 bases between. The CDR3 runs to 14 residues. Per germline, CDR1 SGHRS and CDR2 YFSETQ. The CDR3 DNA is TGCGCCAGCAGCTTGGGCGGGGTGGGCACTGAAGCTTTCTTT. It yields the protein CASSLGGVGTEAFF.

The table lists this clonotype with a few counts. CDR3 region: CASSLLASMSYNEQFF. In DNA form, the CDR3 reads TGTGCCAGCAGCTTACTGGCTAGTATGTCCTACAATGAGCAGTTCTTC. V and J are TRBV7-9 and TRBJ2-1; no clear D gene. Germline loops: CDR1 SEHNR, CDR2 FQNEAQ (reference sequence). Trimming took 2 bases from V and 1 from J, leaving 12 bases between them. This CDR3 is built from 16 residues.

The sample holds a few counts of this clonotype. The rearrangement uses TRBV12-3 or TRBV12-4 and TRBJ2-4, with a tentative D call TRBD1 (5 bases). This CDR3 has 13 amino acids. The V end lost 3 bases, the J end lost 10 bases, and 13 bases lay between the germline ends. The CDR3 DNA is TGTGCCAGCAGTTTTGGCAGGGATGGGATTCAGTACTTC. It is translated as CASSFGRDGIQYF.

This clonotype was observed a handful of times. The V call is TRBV13, the J call TRBJ2-1; maybe TRBD2 (5 bases). The CDR3 spans 13 residues. V was shortened by 5 bases and J by 6 bases, with 11 bases between the two germline ends. From germline, CDR1 is PRHDT and CDR2 FYEKMQ (reference sequence). The CDR3 loop is CASSGSVGNEQFF. The CDR3 DNA follows: TGTGCCAGCAGCGGGAGTGTCGGCAATGAGCAGTTCTTC.

The genes are TRBV7-2 and TRBJ1-2; TRBD1 is a possible D gene (6 bases). V was trimmed by 5 bases and J by 4 bases, leaving 14 bases between them. This CDR3 has 14 amino acids. Germline values: CDR1 SGHTA, CDR2 FQGNSA. DNA for the CDR3: TGTGCCAGCAGCCCTCAGGGGCAGAGCTATGGCTACACCTTC. This gives the protein CASSPQGQSYGYTF.

Concerning this clonotype itself: A read error may produce the germline difference seen at one junction end. The chain recombines TRBV30 with TRBJ1-2; D is unclear. Per germline, CDR1 GTSNPN and CDR2 SVGIG (reference sequence). The CDR3 is made up of 14 amino acids. DNA for the CDR3: TGTGCCTGGGTCCGGGAGAGGGCTCGCTATGGCGACACCTTC. It specifies CAWVRERARYGDTF.

This clonotype was seen a handful of times. The chain uses TRBV18 and TRBJ1-5; weak D call: TRBD1 (6 bases). CDR1 and CDR2 (germline): KGHSH, LQKENI. There are 13 residues in the CDR3. Trimming cost V 7 bases and J 7 bases, with 14 bases left between them. The chain's CDR3 is CASLRDINQPQHF. The CDR3 DNA reads as TGTGCCAGCTTGCGGGACATAAACCAGCCCCAGCATTTT.

The chain links TRBV20-1 to TRBJ2-1; the match to TRBD2 covers 13 bases. Germline assignment: CDR1 DFQATT and CDR2 SNEGSKA (reference sequence). CDR3 length equals 16 residues. V was pared by 0 bases and J by 9 bases, with 8 bases of the junction left unmatched. CDR3: CSARDTSGRAEGEQFF. Written as DNA, the CDR3 is TGCAGTGCTAGAGACACTAGCGGGAGGGCTGAAGGTGAGCAGTTCTTC.